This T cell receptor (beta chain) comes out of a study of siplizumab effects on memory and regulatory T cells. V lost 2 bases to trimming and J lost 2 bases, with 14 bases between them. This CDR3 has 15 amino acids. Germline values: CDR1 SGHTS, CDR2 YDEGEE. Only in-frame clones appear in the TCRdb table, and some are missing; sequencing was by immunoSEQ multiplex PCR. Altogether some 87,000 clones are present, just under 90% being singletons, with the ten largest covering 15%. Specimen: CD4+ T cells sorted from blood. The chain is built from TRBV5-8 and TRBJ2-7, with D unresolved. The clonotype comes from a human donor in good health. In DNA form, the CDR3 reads TGTGCCAGCAGCTTCAGACCACAAGTTACCTACGAGCAGTACTTC. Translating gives CASSFRPQVTYEQYF.